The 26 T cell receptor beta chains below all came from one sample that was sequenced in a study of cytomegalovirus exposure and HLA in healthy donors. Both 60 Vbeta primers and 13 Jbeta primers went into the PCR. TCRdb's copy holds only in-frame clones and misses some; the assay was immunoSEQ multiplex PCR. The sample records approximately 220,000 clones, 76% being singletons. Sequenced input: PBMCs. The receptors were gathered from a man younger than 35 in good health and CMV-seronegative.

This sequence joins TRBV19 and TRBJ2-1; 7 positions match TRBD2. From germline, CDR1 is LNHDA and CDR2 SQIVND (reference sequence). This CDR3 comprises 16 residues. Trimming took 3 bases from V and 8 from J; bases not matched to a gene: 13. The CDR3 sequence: CASSIGRGGKGHEQFF. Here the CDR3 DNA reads TGTGCCAGTAGTATCGGCCGGGGAGGGAAAGGCCATGAGCAGTTCTTC.

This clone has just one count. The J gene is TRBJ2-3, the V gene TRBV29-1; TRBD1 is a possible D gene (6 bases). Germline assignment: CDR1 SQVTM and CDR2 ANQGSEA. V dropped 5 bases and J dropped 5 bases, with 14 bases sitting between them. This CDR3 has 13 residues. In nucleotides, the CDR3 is TGCAGCGTTTTCGAAGGGGGAATAGATACGCAGTATTTT. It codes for CSVFEGGIDTQYF.

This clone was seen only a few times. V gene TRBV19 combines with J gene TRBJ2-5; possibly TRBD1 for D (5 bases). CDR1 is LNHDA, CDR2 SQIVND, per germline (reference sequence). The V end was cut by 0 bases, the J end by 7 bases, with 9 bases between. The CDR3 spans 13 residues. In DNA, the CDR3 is TGTGCCAGTAGTATAGATCAAGGGGCGACCCAGTACTTC. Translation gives CASSIDQGATQYF.

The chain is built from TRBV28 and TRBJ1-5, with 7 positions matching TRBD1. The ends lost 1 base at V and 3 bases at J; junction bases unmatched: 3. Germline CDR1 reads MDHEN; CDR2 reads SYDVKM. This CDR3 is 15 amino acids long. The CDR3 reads CASSLSGGFNQPQHF. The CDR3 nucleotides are TGTGCCAGCAGTTTATCAGGGGGGTTCAATCAGCCCCAGCATTTT.

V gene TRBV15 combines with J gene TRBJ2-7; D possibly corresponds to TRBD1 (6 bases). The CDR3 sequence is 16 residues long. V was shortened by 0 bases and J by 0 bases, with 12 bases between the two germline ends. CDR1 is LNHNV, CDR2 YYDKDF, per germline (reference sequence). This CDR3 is CATSRDLGQSSYEQYF. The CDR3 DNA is TGTGCCACCAGCAGAGATTTAGGACAGAGCTCCTACGAGCAGTACTTC.

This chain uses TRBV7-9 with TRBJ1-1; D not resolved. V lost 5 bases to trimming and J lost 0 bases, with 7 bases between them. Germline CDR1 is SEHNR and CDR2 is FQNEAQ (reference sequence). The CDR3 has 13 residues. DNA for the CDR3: TGTGCCAGCAGCCAACTGATGAACACTGAAGCTTTCTTT. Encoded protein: CASSQLMNTEAFF.

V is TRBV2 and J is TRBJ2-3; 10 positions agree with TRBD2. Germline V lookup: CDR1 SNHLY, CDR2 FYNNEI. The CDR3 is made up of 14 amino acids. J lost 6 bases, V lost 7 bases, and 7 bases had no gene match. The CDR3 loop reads CASIRAGGPDTQYF. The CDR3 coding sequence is TGTGCCAGCATCCGAGCGGGAGGGCCGGATACGCAGTATTTT. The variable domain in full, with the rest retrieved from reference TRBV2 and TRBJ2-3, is EPEVTQTPSHQVTQMGQEVILRCVPISNHLYFYWYRQILGQKVEFLVSFYNNEISEKSEIFDDQFSVERPDGSNFTLKIRSTKLEDSAMYFCASIRAGGPDTQYFGPGTRLTVL.

CDR3 nucleotides: TGTGCCTGGAGGGGGAGTCTGACTGAAGCTTTCTTT. Translated, it gives CAWRGSLTEAFF. The rearrangement uses TRBV30 and TRBJ1-1; D unclear. Trimming shortened V by 3 bases and J by 5 bases, and 10 bases separated the two germline ends. The CDR3 consists of 12 residues. Germline V gives CDR1 GTSNPN, CDR2 SVGIG (reference sequence).

The CDR3 region has the DNA TGTGCCTGGGGCGGGGCCTATAACTATGGCTACACCTTC. Its translation is CAWGGAYNYGYTF. The chain carries TRBV30 and TRBJ1-2; possible D gene TRBD1, 5 bases. In germline, CDR1 is GTSNPN, CDR2 SVGIG (reference sequence). Trimming removed 5 bases from V and 1 base from J, with 11 bases in between. The CDR3 loop spans 13 amino acids.

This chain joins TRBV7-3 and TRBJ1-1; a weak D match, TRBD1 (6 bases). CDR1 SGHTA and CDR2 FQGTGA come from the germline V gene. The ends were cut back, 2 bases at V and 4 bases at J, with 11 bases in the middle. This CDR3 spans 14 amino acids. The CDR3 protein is CASSLGTKGTEAFF. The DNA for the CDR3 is TGTGCCAGCAGCTTAGGGACAAAGGGCACTGAAGCTTTCTTT.

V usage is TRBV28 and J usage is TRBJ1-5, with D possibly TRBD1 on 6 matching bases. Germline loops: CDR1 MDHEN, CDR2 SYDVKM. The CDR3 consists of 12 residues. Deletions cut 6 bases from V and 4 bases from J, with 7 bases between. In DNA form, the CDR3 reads TGTGCCAGCAGGGGGGCAAATCAGCCCCAGCATTTT. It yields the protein CASRGANQPQHF. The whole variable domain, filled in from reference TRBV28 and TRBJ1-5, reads DVKVTQSSRYLVKRTGEKVFLECVQDMDHENMFWYRQDPGLGLRLIYFSYDVKMKEKGDIPEGYSVSREKKERFSLILESASTNQTSMYLCASRGANQPQHFGDGTRLSIL.

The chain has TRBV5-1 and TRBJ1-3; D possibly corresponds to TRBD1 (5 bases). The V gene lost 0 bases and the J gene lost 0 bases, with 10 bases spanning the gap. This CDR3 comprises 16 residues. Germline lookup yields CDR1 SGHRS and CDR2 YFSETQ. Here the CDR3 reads CASSLGGPTSGNTIYF. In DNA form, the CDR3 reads TGCGCCAGCAGCTTGGGGGGCCCGACCTCTGGAAACACCATATATTTT.

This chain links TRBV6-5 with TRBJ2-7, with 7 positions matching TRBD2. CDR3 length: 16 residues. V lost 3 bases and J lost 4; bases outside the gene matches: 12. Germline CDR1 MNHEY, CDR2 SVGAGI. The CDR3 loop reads CASSYSPAGVGYEQYF. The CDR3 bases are TGTGCCAGCAGTTATTCCCCGGCGGGAGTCGGGTACGAGCAGTACTTC.

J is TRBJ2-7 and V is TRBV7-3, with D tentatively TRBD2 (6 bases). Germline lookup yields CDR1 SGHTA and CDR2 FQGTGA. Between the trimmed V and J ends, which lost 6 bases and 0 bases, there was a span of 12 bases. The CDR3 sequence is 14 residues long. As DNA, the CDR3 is TGTGCCAGCAGGTCTAGCGCGAGCTCCTACGAGCAGTACTTC. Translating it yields CASRSSASSYEQYF. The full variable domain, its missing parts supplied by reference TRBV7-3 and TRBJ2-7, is GAGVSQTPSNKVTEKGKYVELRCDPISGHTALYWYRQSLGQGPEFLIYFQGTGAADDSGLPNDRFFAVRPEGSVSTLKIQRTERGDSAVYLCASRSSASSYEQYFGPGTRLTVT.

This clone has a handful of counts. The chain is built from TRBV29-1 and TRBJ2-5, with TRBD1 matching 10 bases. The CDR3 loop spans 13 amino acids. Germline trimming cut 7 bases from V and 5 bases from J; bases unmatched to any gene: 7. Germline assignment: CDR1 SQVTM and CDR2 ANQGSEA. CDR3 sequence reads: CSAQTGGGETQYF. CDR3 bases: TGCAGCGCCCAGACAGGGGGCGGGGAGACCCAGTACTTC.

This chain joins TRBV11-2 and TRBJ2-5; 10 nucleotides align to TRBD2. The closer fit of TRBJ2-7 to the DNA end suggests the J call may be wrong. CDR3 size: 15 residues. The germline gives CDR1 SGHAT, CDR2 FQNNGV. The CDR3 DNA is TGTGCCAGCAGCTCCAGACTAGCGGGCTCCTACGAGCAGTACTTC. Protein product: CASSSRLAGSYEQYF.

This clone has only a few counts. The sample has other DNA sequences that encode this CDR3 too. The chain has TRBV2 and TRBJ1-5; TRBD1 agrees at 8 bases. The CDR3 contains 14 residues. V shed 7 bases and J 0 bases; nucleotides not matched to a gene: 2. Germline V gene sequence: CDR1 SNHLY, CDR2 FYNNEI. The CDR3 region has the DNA TGTGCCAGCACCGACAGGGGTAGCAATCAGCCCCAGCATTTT. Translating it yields CASTDRGSNQPQHF.

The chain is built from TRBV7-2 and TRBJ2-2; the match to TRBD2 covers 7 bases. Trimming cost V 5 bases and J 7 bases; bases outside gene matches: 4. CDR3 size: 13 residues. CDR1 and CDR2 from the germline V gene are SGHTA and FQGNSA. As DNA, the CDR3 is TGTGCCAGCAGCAGACTAGCAAGCGGGGAGCTGTTTTTT. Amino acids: CASSRLASGELFF. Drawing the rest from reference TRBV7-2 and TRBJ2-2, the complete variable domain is GAGVSQSPSNKVTEKGKDVELRCDPISGHTALYWYRQSLGQGLEFLIYFQGNSAPDKSGLPSDRFSAERTGGSVSTLTIQRTQQEDSAVYLCASSRLASGELFFGEGSRLTVL.

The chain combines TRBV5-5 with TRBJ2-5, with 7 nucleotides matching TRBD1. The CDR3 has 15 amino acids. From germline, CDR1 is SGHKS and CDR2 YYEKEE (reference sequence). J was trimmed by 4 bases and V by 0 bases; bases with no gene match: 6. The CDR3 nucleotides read TGTGCCAGCAGCTTGGTTGTACCAGGGGGAGAGACCCAGTACTTC. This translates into CASSLVVPGGETQYF.

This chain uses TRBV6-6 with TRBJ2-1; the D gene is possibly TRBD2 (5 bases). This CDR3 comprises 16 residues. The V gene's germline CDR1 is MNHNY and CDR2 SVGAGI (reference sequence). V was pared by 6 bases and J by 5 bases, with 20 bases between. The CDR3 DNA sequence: TGTGCCAGCAGAGGACTTTTTATCACACCTGACAATGAGCAGTTCTTC. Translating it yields CASRGLFITPDNEQFF.

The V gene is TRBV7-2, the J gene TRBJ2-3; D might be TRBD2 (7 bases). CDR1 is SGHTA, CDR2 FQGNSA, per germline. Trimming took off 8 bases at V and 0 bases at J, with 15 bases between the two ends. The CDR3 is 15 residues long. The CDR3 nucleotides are TGTGCCAGCCGCGGGGCGGGGGCTAGCACAGATACGCAGTATTTT. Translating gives CASRGAGASTDTQYF. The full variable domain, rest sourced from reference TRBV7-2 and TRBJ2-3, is GAGVSQSPSNKVTEKGKDVELRCDPISGHTALYWYRQSLGQGLEFLIYFQGNSAPDKSGLPSDRFSAERTGGSVSTLTIQRTQQEDSAVYLCASRGAGASTDTQYFGPGTRLTVL.

For the CDR3, the DNA is TGTGCCAGCAGCTTGTTACAGGGGAGAGGCACAGATACGCAGTATTTT. Amino acid sequence: CASSLLQGRGTDTQYF. J is TRBJ2-3 and V is TRBV5-4, with TRBD1 matching over 7 bases. The ends lost 1 base at V and 1 base at J; junction bases unmatched: 6. Germline-derived CDR1 and CDR2 are SGHNT and YYREEE (reference sequence). The CDR3 extends over 16 amino acids.

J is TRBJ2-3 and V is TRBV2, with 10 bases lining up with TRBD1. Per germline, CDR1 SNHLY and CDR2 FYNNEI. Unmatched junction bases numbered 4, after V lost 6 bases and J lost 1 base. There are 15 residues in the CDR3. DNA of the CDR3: TGTGCCAGCAGGACCGGGACAGGGGGCACAGATACGCAGTATTTT. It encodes CASRTGTGGTDTQYF. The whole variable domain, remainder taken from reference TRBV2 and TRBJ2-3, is EPEVTQTPSHQVTQMGQEVILRCVPISNHLYFYWYRQILGQKVEFLVSFYNNEISEKSEIFDDQFSVERPDGSNFTLKIRSTKLEDSAMYFCASRTGTGGTDTQYFGPGTRLTVL.

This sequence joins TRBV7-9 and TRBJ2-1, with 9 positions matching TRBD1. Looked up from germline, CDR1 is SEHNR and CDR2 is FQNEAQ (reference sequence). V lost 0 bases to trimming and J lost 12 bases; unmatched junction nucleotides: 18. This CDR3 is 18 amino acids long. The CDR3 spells CASSLAKPGQGAFKSQFF. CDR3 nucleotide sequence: TGTGCCAGCAGCTTAGCCAAACCGGGACAGGGAGCGTTCAAATCGCAGTTCTTC.

DNA of the CDR3: TGTGCCAGCAGTGCTACAGGGGGACGGGCCAACGTCCTGACTTTC. It translates to CASSATGGRANVLTF. The chain uses TRBV28 and TRBJ2-6; TRBD1 agrees at 8 bases. The ends lost 5 bases at V and 5 bases at J; junction bases unmatched: 5. This CDR3 spans 15 amino acids. CDR1 and CDR2 from the germline V gene are MDHEN and SYDVKM.

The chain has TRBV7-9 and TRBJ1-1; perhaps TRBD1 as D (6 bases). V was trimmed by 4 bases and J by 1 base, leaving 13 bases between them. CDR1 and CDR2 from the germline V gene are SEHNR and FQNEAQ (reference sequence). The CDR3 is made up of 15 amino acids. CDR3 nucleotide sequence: TGTGCCAGCAGCTCCGTTGGGGGCGAGAACACTGAAGCTTTCTTT. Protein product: CASSSVGGENTEAFF.